The clone carrying this T cell receptor (beta chain) was detected only a few times. The TCR library was built from RNA with a 3' RACE protocol and unique molecular identifiers. TCRdb analysed the 3' RACE reads with MiXCR anew, one entry per CDR3 protein. This repertoire shows about 89,000 distinct CDR3 sequences, around 6.9% found once; its top ten account for around 1.1%. This sample is drawn from a study of HIV-infected children after antiretroviral therapy interruption. About the research overall: All children had CD4+ count above 500 and viral load below 50 copies/ml.

Treatment here: PENTA 11 planned treatment interruption arm or continuous ART arm. Sorting from thawed PBMCs isolated naive CD4+ CD45RA+ CD45RO- T cells. This receptor was identified in a pool of human donors with HIV. Sample: CD45RA+ CD4+ T cells from PBMCs, pooled from several time points, taken from a donor given antiretroviral therapy, either interrupted or continuous. The subset was: naive CD4+ CD45RA+ CD45RO- T cells.

This CDR3 is CASSLVVGQGQNTEAFF. As DNA, the CDR3 is TGCGCCAGCAGCTTGGTGGTGGGACAGGGACAGAACACTGAAGCTTTCTTT. This chain links TRBV5-1 with TRBJ1-1; 9 positions match TRBD1. The CDR3 has 17 amino acids. CDR1 SGHRS and CDR2 YFSETQ come from the germline V gene. V gave up 0 bases and J gave up 1 base; unmatched junction bases: 7.